A single sample gave rise to the 16 T cell receptor beta chains below, sequenced in a study of blood T cell repertoires in COVID-19. Assay used: immunoSEQ multiplex PCR; TCRdb lists only in-frame clones, some missing. The table shows under 300,000 clones, with approximately 83% occurring only once. Sequenced input: peripheral blood. These receptors were obtained from a woman older than 75 with acute or convalescent COVID-19.

V and J are TRBV9 and TRBJ2-5, with 9 bases aligning to TRBD2. The CDR3 consists of 14 residues. In germline, CDR1 is SGDLS, CDR2 YYNGEE. Trimming at V came to 0 bases and at J to 3 bases, leaving 0 bases not matched to a gene. Here the CDR3 reads CASSVGLAEETQYF. CDR3 in DNA: TGTGCCAGCAGCGTAGGACTAGCGGAAGAGACCCAGTACTTC.

V and J are TRBV4-1 and TRBJ2-1; TRBD1 might be the D (5 bases). With 4 bases removed from V and 7 bases from J, the gap between germline ends came to 17 bases. The CDR3 is 15 amino acids. Germline assignment: CDR1 MGHRA and CDR2 YSYEKL. CDR3 loop: CASSPSSGPTNEQFF. CDR3 nucleotide sequence: TGCGCCAGCAGCCCATCATCAGGGCCCACTAATGAGCAGTTCTTC.

This rearrangement joins TRBV5-4 to TRBJ2-7; 8 bases are shared with TRBD1. Germline V CDR1 and CDR2: SGHNT, YYREEE (reference sequence). The CDR3 totals 15 residues. V gave up 5 bases and J gave up 0 bases; unmatched junction bases: 7. The DNA for the CDR3 is TGTGCCAGCAGGAGTGGACAGGGCGACTCCTACGAGCAGTACTTC. Amino acids: CASRSGQGDSYEQYF.

V and J are TRBV7-9 and TRBJ2-7; TRBD2 agrees at 9 bases. The V segment lost 5 bases and the J segment 1 base; nucleotides outside the gene matches: 6. Looked up from germline, CDR1 is SEHNR and CDR2 is FQNEAQ (reference sequence). CDR3 size: 15 residues. DNA of the CDR3: TGTGCCAGCAGCCAGAGGGCGGGAGGGTCCTACGAGCAGTACTTC. It translates to CASSQRAGGSYEQYF.

This clone was seen just once. V and J are TRBV27 and TRBJ2-2, with 7 bases lining up with TRBD2. This CDR3 is 15 amino acids long. The trim removed 5 bases at V and 5 bases at J, leaving 8 bases unmatched. The germline CDR1 and CDR2 sequences are MNHEY and SMNVEV (reference sequence). CDR3 DNA sequence: TGTGCCAGCAGTCCCCCGAGCGGGGCTACCGGGGAGCTGTTTTTT. It encodes CASSPPSGATGELFF.

This chain connects TRBV2 to TRBJ1-6, with D tentatively TRBD1 (6 bases). CDR1 and CDR2 (germline): SNHLY, FYNNEI. The CDR3 is 15 amino acids. Trimming pared 0 bases from V and 10 bases from J, leaving 13 bases between. This CDR3 is CASSEARQGTSPLHF. The CDR3 DNA reads TGTGCCAGCAGTGAAGCGCGGCAGGGGACCTCACCCCTCCACTTT.

The chain has TRBV18 and TRBJ2-2; 9 nucleotides line up with TRBD1. The CDR3 sequence is 15 residues long. Trimming took 6 bases from V and 3 from J; bases not matched to a gene: 5. Germline V gene sequence: CDR1 KGHSH, CDR2 LQKENI. As DNA, the CDR3 is TGTGCCAGCTCCCCCCGGGACAGGGACACCGGGGAGCTGTTTTTT. It codes for CASSPRDRDTGELFF.

The rearrangement uses TRBV7-8 and TRBJ1-5, with D hard to call. CDR3 size: 15 residues. Germline CDR1 SGHVS, CDR2 FQNEAQ. The germline V and J ends were trimmed by 8 bases and 6 bases, with 20 bases remaining between them. CDR3 in amino acids: CASSRELGLGQPQHF. In DNA form, the CDR3 reads TGTGCCAGCTCCCGGGAATTGGGTCTGGGTCAGCCCCAGCATTTT.

The J gene is TRBJ2-1, the V gene TRBV11-1; D possibly corresponds to TRBD1 (6 bases). The germline V gene has CDR1 SGHAT and CDR2 FQDESV (reference sequence). Trimming removed 7 bases at V and 5 bases at J, with 18 bases between. This CDR3 has 15 residues. The DNA of the CDR3 is TGTGCCAGCACCCGAACTCCAGGGGTGAACAATGAGCAGTTCTTC. Translated: CASTRTPGVNNEQFF. Full variable domain (missing parts from reference TRBV11-1 and TRBJ2-1): EAEVAQSPRYKITEKSQAVAFWCDPISGHATLYWYRQILGQGPELLVQFQDESVVDDSQLPKDRFSAERLKGVDSTLKIQPAELGDSAMYLCASTRTPGVNNEQFFGPGTRLTVL.

The J gene is TRBJ1-5, the V gene TRBV2; D is perhaps TRBD1 (5 bases). This CDR3 contains 15 residues. The V gene's germline CDR1 is SNHLY and CDR2 FYNNEI. The V end lost 4 bases, the J end lost 3 bases, and 13 bases lay between the germline ends. Here the CDR3 DNA reads TGTGCCAGCAGTGGGCAGGGTTTGGACAATCAGCCCCAGCATTTT. Translation: CASSGQGLDNQPQHF.

This chain uses TRBV11-2 with TRBJ1-3, with D uncertain. The CDR3 totals 14 residues. Germline CDR1 is SGHAT and CDR2 is FQNNGV. V lost 2 bases to trimming and J lost 2 bases, with 7 bases between them. The CDR3 loop reads CASSLLRTGNTIYF. CDR3 nucleotide sequence: TGTGCCAGCAGCTTACTACGCACTGGAAACACCATATATTTT.

The genes are TRBV3-1 (or the pseudogene TRBV3-2) and TRBJ2-2, with TRBD2 identical over 13 bases. Germline CDR1 reads LGHDT; CDR2 reads YNNKEL (reference sequence). Trimming at V came to 4 bases and at J to 5 bases, leaving 7 bases not matched to a gene. The length of the CDR3 is 17 residues. Here the CDR3 DNA reads TGTGCCAGCAGCCGAACTAGCGGGGGGGCCGGGACCGGGGAGCTGTTTTTT. Its protein is CASSRTSGGAGTGELFF.

The chain couples TRBV4-2 to TRBJ1-1; D is possibly TRBD1 (6 bases). The CDR3 totals 13 residues. V lost 0 bases to trimming and J lost 4 bases, with 6 bases between them. The germline V gene encodes CDR1 LGHNA and CDR2 YNFKEQ. The CDR3 is CASSQDRGTEAFF. In DNA form, the CDR3 reads TGTGCCAGCAGCCAAGACAGGGGCACTGAAGCTTTCTTT.

The rearrangement joins TRBV5-4 to TRBJ2-1, with TRBD1 as a possible D gene (6 bases). The CDR3 has 18 amino acids. Germline CDR1 is SGHNT and CDR2 is YYREEE (reference sequence). V lost 3 bases and J lost 0, with 19 bases in between. In nucleotides, the CDR3 is TGTGCCAGCAGCTGGGACATGGGTCGCCTCAGCTCCTACAATGAGCAGTTCTTC. This gives the protein CASSWDMGRLSSYNEQFF.

This clone was recorded only once. The V gene is TRBV7-9, the J gene TRBJ1-2; 9 bases line up with TRBD1. CDR3 length: 15 residues. Trimming removed 1 base from V and 4 bases from J; junction bases left unmatched: 4. The germline gives CDR1 SEHNR, CDR2 FQNEAQ (reference sequence). CDR3 protein: CASSLGQGDSYGYTF. In nucleotides, the CDR3 is TGTGCCAGCAGCTTAGGACAGGGGGACTCCTATGGCTACACCTTC.

The chain is built from TRBV15 and TRBJ2-5, with D possibly being TRBD2 (6 bases). This CDR3 is built from 21 residues. The V and J ends lost 0 bases and 3 bases respectively, with 29 bases between them. Germline values: CDR1 LNHNV, CDR2 YYDKDF (reference sequence). The chain's CDR3 is CATSRDRRPGLVGLGEETQYF. Here the CDR3 DNA reads TGTGCCACCAGCAGAGATCGACGGCCTGGGTTGGTGGGACTCGGGGAAGAGACCCAGTACTTC.